The 11 T cell receptor beta chains reported below all come from one sample, sequenced in a study of OX40 agonist ivuxolimab in advanced cancers. Only in-frame clones appear in the TCRdb table, and some are missing; sequencing was by immunoSEQ multiplex PCR. The table shows around 35,000 clones, with 78% occurring only once. Sequenced material: CD4+ or CD8+ T cells sorted from blood, taken in a trial of the OX40 agonist ivuxolimab. The receptors stem from an adult with an advanced solid tumor such as melanoma, head and neck, liver or kidney cancer.

The V and J genes are TRBV6-6 and TRBJ2-7; perhaps TRBD2 as D (5 bases). The CDR3 sequence is 13 residues long. V lost 7 bases, J lost 3 bases, and 13 bases lay in between. Germline V CDR1 and CDR2: MNHNY, SVGAGI (reference sequence). CDR3: CASTVFRGYEQYF. CDR3 in DNA: TGTGCCAGCACGGTTTTTCGGGGCTACGAGCAGTACTTC.

The chain has TRBV4-1 and TRBJ2-1; the match to TRBD2 covers 13 bases. The CDR3 is 16 amino acids. From germline, CDR1 is MGHRA and CDR2 YSYEKL. The trim removed 1 base at V and 9 bases at J, leaving 6 bases unmatched. The CDR3 nucleotides read TGCGCCAGCAGCCAAGTACTAGCGGGGGGGCCTGGTGAGCAGTTCTTC. It translates to CASSQVLAGGPGEQFF.

This clone was seen a few times. The chain links TRBV6-1 to TRBJ2-1; 9 nucleotides line up with TRBD2. CDR1 and CDR2 from the germline V gene are MNHNS and SASEGT. V lost 5 bases, J lost 2 bases, and 4 bases stayed unmatched. The CDR3 is 15 amino acids. The CDR3 DNA reads as TGTGCCAGCAGTTCTAGCGGGACTGCCTACAATGAGCAGTTCTTC. Translation gives CASSSSGTAYNEQFF.

This chain uses TRBV4-1 with TRBJ1-2; TRBD1 matches at 8 bases. Germline V gene data show CDR1 as MGHRA and CDR2 as YSYEKL. This CDR3 region has 15 residues. V was pared by 4 bases and J by 4 bases, with 8 bases of the junction left unmatched. The CDR3 sequence is CASSLTGADTYGYTF. CDR3 nucleotides: TGCGCCAGCAGCCTGACAGGGGCCGATACCTATGGCTACACCTTC.

Remarks on this clone: Other DNA sequences in this sample translate to the same CDR3. The chain is built from TRBV9 and TRBJ2-7, with 7 bases that match TRBD2. CDR1 and CDR2 (germline): SGDLS, YYNGEE. The CDR3 has 14 residues. Trimming cost V 2 bases and J 0 bases; bases outside gene matches: 2. CDR3 sequence (DNA): TGTGCCAGCAGCGTCGGGGGGAGCTCCTACGAGCAGTACTTC. Encoded protein: CASSVGGSSYEQYF.

The table lists this clone with many counts. The chain couples TRBV4-1 to TRBJ2-7; no firm D call. The germline gives CDR1 MGHRA, CDR2 YSYEKL. This CDR3 has 14 amino acids. The V and J ends lost 0 bases and 3 bases respectively, with 9 bases between them. The CDR3 loop is CASSQEYASYEQYF. CDR3 sequence (DNA): TGCGCCAGCAGCCAAGAATACGCCAGCTACGAGCAGTACTTC.

The genes are TRBV5-4 and TRBJ2-4; D is undetermined. V was pared by 6 bases and J by 5 bases, with 12 bases between. This CDR3 has 13 residues. The V gene's germline CDR1 is SGHNT and CDR2 YYREEE (reference sequence). For the CDR3, the DNA is TGTGCCAGCACCCCCGACGGACAAAACATTCAGTACTTC. The encoded protein is CASTPDGQNIQYF.

Written as DNA, the CDR3 is TGTGCCAGCAGCGTAGCTAATAGCGGGGCCGGGGAGCTGTTTTTT. Its translation: CASSVANSGAGELFF. The rearrangement links TRBV9 to TRBJ2-2; 8 nucleotides line up with TRBD2. The CDR3 covers 15 residues. Germline CDR1 reads SGDLS; CDR2 reads YYNGEE. Unmatched junction bases numbered 4, after V lost 0 bases and J lost 6 bases.

The chain joins TRBV2 to TRBJ2-7; 10 bases map to TRBD1. Germline values: CDR1 SNHLY, CDR2 FYNNEI. Trimming took 7 bases from V and 7 from J; bases not matched to a gene: 10. This CDR3 has 14 amino acids. CDR3: CASKYGTGVGEQYF. The CDR3 nucleotides read TGTGCCAGCAAATATGGGACAGGGGTGGGGGAGCAGTACTTC.

This chain connects TRBV5-3 to TRBJ2-6; a weak D match, TRBD1 (6 bases). TRBV5-3 is an open reading frame, and its role is uncertain. This CDR3 spans 15 amino acids. V lost 4 bases and J lost 0, with 8 bases in between. As DNA, the CDR3 is TGTGCCAGAAGCGCCAGGGGCTCTGGGGCCAACGTCCTGACTTTC. It encodes CARSARGSGANVLTF.

The rearrangement uses TRBV5-1 and TRBJ2-3; D ambiguous. CDR1 and CDR2 from the germline V gene are SGHRS and YFSETQ. Trimming shortened V by 0 bases and J by 0 bases, and 8 bases separated the two germline ends. The CDR3 totals 15 residues. This CDR3 reads CASSLGHTSTDTQYF. The DNA for the CDR3 is TGCGCCAGCAGCTTGGGGCACACTAGCACAGATACGCAGTATTTT.